What follows describes a single T cell receptor (beta chain). The antigen remains undetermined. The CDR3 has 12 residues. Looked up from germline, CDR1 is MDHEN and CDR2 is SYDVKM. V was cut by 1 base and J by 7 bases, with 5 bases left in between. This entry comes from a study of PD-1 blockade in classical Hodgkin lymphoma. Study-wide results and caveats: Sources of repertoire differences remain undefined, possibly disease activity or prior therapy.

Produced via immunoSEQ multiplex PCR; TCRdb's table is partial and in-frame only. The profile shows around 99,000 clones, roughly 81% of them singletons. In every patient, relapse followed autologous stem cell transplantation, while exposure to brentuximab vedotin differed. Complete response, partial response or progressive disease constituted the best response categories observed. This chain connects TRBV28 to TRBJ1-5; no clear D. Sequencing was performed on peripheral blood mononuclear cells (PBMCs), taken before the second cycle of nivolumab. The TCR was taken from a human donor with classical Hodgkin lymphoma. CDR3 sequence reads: CASSLFSQPQHF. CDR3 coding DNA: TGTGCCAGCAGTTTATTTAGCCAGCCCCAGCATTTT.